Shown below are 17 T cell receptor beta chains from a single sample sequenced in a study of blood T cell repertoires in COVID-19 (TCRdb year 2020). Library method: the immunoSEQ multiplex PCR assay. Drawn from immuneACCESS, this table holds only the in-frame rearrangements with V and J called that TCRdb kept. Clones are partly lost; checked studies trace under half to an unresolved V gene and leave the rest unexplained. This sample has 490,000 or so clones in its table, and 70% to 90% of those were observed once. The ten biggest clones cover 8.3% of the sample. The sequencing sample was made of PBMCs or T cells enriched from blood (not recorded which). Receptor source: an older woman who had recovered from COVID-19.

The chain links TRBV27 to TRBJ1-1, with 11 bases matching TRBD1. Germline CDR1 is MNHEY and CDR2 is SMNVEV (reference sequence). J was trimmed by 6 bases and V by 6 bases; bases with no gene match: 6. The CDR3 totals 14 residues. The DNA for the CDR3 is TGTGCCAGCAGCCCCGGGACAGGGGGTGCTGAAGCTTTCTTT. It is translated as CASSPGTGGAEAFF.

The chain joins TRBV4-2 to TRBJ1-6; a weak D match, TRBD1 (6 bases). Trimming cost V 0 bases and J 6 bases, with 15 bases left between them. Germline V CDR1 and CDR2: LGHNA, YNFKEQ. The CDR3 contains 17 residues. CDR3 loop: CASSQDNTGHFNSPLHF. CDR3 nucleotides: TGTGCCAGCAGCCAAGATAATACGGGACACTTTAATTCACCCCTCCACTTT.

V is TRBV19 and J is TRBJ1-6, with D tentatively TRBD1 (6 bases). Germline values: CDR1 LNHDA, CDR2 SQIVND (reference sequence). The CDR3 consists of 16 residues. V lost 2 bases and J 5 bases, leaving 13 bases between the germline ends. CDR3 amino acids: CASSIKGGKDNSPLHF. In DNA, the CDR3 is TGTGCCAGTAGTATAAAGGGGGGGAAGGATAATTCACCCCTCCACTTT.

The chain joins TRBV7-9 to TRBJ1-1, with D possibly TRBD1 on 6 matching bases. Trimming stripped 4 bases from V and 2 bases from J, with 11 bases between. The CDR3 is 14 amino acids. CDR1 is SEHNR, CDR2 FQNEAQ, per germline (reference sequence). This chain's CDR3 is CASSSGGSNTEAFF. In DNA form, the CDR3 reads TGTGCCAGCAGCTCGGGGGGCAGCAACACTGAAGCTTTCTTT. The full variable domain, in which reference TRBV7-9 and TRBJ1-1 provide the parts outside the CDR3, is DTGVSQNPRHKITKRGQNVTFRCDPISEHNRLYWYRQTLGQGPEFLTYFQNEAQLEKSRLLSDRFSAERPKGSFSTLEIQRTEQGDSAMYLCASSSGGSNTEAFFGQGTRLTVV.

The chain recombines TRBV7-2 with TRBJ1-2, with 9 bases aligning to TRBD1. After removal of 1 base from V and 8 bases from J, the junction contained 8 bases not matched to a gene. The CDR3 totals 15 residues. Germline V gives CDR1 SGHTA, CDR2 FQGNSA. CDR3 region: CASSLVGQGLAGYTF. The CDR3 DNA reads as TGTGCCAGCAGCTTAGTGGGACAGGGCCTAGCGGGCTACACCTTC.

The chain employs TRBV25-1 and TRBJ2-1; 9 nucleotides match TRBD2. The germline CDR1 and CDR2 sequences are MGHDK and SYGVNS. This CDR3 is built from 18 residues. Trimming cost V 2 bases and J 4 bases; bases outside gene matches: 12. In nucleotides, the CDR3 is TGTGCCAGCAGTGAAAGGGGGACGTCTAGCGGGGTTTACAATGAGCAGTTCTTC. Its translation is CASSERGTSSGVYNEQFF.

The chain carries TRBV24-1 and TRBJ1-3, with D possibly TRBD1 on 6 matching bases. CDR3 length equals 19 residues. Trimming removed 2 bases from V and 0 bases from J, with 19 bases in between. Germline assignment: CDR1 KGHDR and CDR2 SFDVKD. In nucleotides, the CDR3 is TGTGCCACCAGTGATTCAGCCAAGGGGGACGGTCCCTCTGGAAACACCATATATTTT. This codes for CATSDSAKGDGPSGNTIYF.

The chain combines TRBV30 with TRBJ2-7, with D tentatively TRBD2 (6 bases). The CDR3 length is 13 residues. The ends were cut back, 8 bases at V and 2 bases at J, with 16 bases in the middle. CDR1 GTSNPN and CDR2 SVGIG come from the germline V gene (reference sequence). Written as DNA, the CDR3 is TGTGCCGGAGGTGACGGGACTCCCTACGAGCAGTACTTC. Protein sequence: CAGGDGTPYEQYF.

The CDR3 sequence: CASSIDTGGSSNQPQHF. The DNA for the CDR3 is TGTGCCAGTAGTATCGACACCGGTGGGAGTAGCAATCAGCCCCAGCATTTT. The V call is TRBV19, the J call TRBJ1-5; D remains unclear. Trimming removed 3 bases from V and 0 bases from J, with 15 bases in between. Germline V gene sequence: CDR1 LNHDA, CDR2 SQIVND (reference sequence). The CDR3 spans 17 residues.

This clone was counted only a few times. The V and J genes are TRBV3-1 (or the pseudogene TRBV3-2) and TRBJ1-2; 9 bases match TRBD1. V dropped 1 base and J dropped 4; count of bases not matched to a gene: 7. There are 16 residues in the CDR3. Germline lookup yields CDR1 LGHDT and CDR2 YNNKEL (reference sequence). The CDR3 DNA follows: TGTGCCAGCAGCCAAGTCGGGACAGGGAGGAGCTATGGCTACACCTTC. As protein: CASSQVGTGRSYGYTF.

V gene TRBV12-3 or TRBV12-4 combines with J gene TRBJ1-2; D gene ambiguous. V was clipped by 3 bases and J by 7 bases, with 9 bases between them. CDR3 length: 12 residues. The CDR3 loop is CASSFEGLGYTF. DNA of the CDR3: TGTGCCAGCAGTTTCGAGGGTCTTGGCTACACCTTC.

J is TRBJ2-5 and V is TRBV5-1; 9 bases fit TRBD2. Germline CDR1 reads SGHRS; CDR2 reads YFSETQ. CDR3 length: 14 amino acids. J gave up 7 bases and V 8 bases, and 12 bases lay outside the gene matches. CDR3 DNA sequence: TGCGCCAGTAGAGCGGGGGGCGGCGCCCCGACCCAGTACTTC. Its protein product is CASRAGGGAPTQYF.

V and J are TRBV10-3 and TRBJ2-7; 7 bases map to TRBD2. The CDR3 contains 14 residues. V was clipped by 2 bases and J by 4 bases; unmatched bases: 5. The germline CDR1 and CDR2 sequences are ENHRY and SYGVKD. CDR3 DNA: TGTGCCATCAGTGAGGCCGGGGGGTCGTACGAGCAGTACTTC. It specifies CAISEAGGSYEQYF.

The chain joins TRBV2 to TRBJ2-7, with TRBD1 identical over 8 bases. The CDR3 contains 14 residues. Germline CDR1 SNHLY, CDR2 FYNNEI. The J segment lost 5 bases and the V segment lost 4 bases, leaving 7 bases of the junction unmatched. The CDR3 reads CASSARTGSNEQYV. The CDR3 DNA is TGTGCCAGCAGTGCTCGGACAGGGTCCAACGAGCAGTACGTC.

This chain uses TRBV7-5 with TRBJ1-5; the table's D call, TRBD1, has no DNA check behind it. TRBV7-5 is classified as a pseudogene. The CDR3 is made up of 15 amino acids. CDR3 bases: TGTGCCAGAAGCGACCAGGGTTGGGGCAATCAGCCCCAGCATTTT. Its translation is CARSDQGWGNQPQHF.

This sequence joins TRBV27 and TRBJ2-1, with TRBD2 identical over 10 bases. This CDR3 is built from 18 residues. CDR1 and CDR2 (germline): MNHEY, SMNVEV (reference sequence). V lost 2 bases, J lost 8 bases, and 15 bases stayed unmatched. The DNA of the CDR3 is TGTGCCAGCAGTTTACTGGGGCGGAGGAGCGGGGGGGCCGATGAGCAGTTCTTC. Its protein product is CASSLLGRRSGGADEQFF.

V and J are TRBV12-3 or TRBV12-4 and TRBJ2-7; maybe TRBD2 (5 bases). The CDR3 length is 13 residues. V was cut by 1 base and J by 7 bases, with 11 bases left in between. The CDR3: CASSLGGLGEQYV. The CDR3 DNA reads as TGTGCCAGCAGTTTAGGAGGGTTAGGTGAGCAGTACGTC.